These 19 T cell receptor beta chains originate from one sample sequenced in a study of blood T cell repertoires in COVID-19. TCRdb's table, derived via immunoSEQ multiplex PCR, lists solely in-frame clones and lacks some. The data show fewer than 150,000 clones, approximately 90% seen once. Sequencing input: peripheral blood. These receptors all stem from a woman in her 50s with acute or convalescent COVID-19.

V is TRBV6-5 and J is TRBJ1-3; D perhaps matches TRBD1 (5 bases). The CDR3 covers 13 residues. V dropped 6 bases and J dropped 7 bases, with 13 bases sitting between them. In germline, CDR1 is MNHEY, CDR2 SVGAGI. The CDR3 spells CASRTQGTNTIYF. The DNA for the CDR3 is TGTGCCAGCAGGACCCAGGGAACCAACACCATATATTTT.

The J gene is TRBJ1-6, the V gene TRBV30; 8 nucleotides line up with TRBD1. V lost 3 bases, J lost 7 bases, and 8 bases stayed unmatched. The V gene's germline CDR1 is GTSNPN and CDR2 SVGIG (reference sequence). The CDR3 is made up of 15 amino acids. The CDR3 protein is CAWRPPGQGNSPLHF. The CDR3 DNA is TGTGCCTGGAGGCCACCAGGACAGGGAAATTCACCCCTCCACTTT. Combining the CDR3 with reference TRBV30 and TRBJ1-6 gives the whole variable domain SQTIHQWPATLVQPVGSPLSLECTVEGTSNPNLYWYRQAAGRGLQLLFYSVGIGQISSEVPQNLSASRPQDRQFILSSKKLLLSDSGFYLCAWRPPGQGNSPLHFGNGTRLTVT.

The chain couples TRBV13 to TRBJ1-5; 10 nucleotides match TRBD1. Germline V lookup: CDR1 PRHDT, CDR2 FYEKMQ (reference sequence). The CDR3 sequence is 15 residues long. V shed 7 bases, J shed 4 bases, and the junction held 7 bases outside the gene matches. The CDR3 region has the DNA TGTGCCAGCAACCCGGGACAGGGGTTAAATCAGCCCCAGCATTTT. As protein: CASNPGQGLNQPQHF.

The rearrangement uses TRBV6-6 and TRBJ2-1; D might be TRBD1 (5 bases). V was clipped by 5 bases and J by 9 bases, with 23 bases between them. The CDR3 contains 16 residues. Germline loops: CDR1 MNHNY, CDR2 SVGAGI (reference sequence). The DNA for the CDR3 is TGTGCCAGCAGTCCCCGGGTAGGGGTAGGGTTCGGTGAGCAGTTCTTC. This sequence encodes CASSPRVGVGFGEQFF.

V gene TRBV5-4 combines with J gene TRBJ2-1, with TRBD2 matching 7 bases. The V gene end was trimmed by 6 bases and the J gene end by 7 bases; junction bases not matched to a gene: 13. This CDR3 comprises 15 residues. Germline-derived CDR1 and CDR2 are SGHNT and YYREEE (reference sequence). In nucleotides, the CDR3 is TGTGCCAGCAACCGAAGGGGACTACCGGGGAATGAGCAGTTCTTC. Translation: CASNRRGLPGNEQFF.

The rearrangement joins TRBV18 to TRBJ2-3; 8 bases map to TRBD1. V shed 3 bases, J shed 0 bases, and the junction held 5 bases outside the gene matches. The CDR3 contains 16 residues. Germline values: CDR1 KGHSH, CDR2 LQKENI. CDR3 in DNA: TGTGCCAGCTCACCCGACAGGGGATCGAGCACAGATACGCAGTATTTT. Encoded protein: CASSPDRGSSTDTQYF.

The chain carries TRBV7-9 and TRBJ2-1, with TRBD2 matching over 9 bases. The V segment lost 4 bases and the J segment 4 bases; nucleotides outside the gene matches: 5. Germline CDR1 reads SEHNR; CDR2 reads FQNEAQ (reference sequence). The CDR3 covers 15 residues. The CDR3 DNA reads TGTGCCAGCAGCTCATATAGCGGGAGTTACAATGAGCAGTTCTTC. It specifies CASSSYSGSYNEQFF.

The V call is TRBV24-1, the J call TRBJ2-6; TRBD1 is a possible D gene (5 bases). The V end was cut by 7 bases, the J end by 0 bases, with 12 bases between. This CDR3 region has 16 residues. The V gene's germline CDR1 is KGHDR and CDR2 SFDVKD. CDR3 bases: TGTGCCACCAGGGGTATGACAGACTCTGGGGCCAACGTCCTGACTTTC. The encoded protein is CATRGMTDSGANVLTF.

Only a few counts were recorded for this clone. Other DNA sequences from this sample encode an identical CDR3 as well. The J gene is TRBJ1-3, the V gene TRBV2; a possible D gene is TRBD1 (5 bases). CDR3 length: 15 residues. The V end was cut by 6 bases, the J end by 1 base, with 13 bases between. The germline gives CDR1 SNHLY, CDR2 FYNNEI. The CDR3 region has the DNA TGTGCCAGCAGACCCGGACACCTATCTGGAAACACCATATATTTT. It specifies CASRPGHLSGNTIYF.

The chain employs TRBV5-1 and TRBJ2-5; 16 bases line up with TRBD2. CDR3 length: 17 residues. Per the germline V gene, CDR1 is SGHRS and CDR2 is YFSETQ. The V gene end was trimmed by 4 bases and the J gene end by 3 bases; junction bases not matched to a gene: 6. The CDR3 DNA sequence: TGCGCCAGCAGCCTGGACGGGACTAGCGGGGGGGAAGAGACCCAGTACTTC. It yields the protein CASSLDGTSGGEETQYF.

The V call is TRBV2, the J call TRBJ1-1; no clear D gene. Trimming took off 7 bases at V and 0 bases at J, with 3 bases between the two ends. CDR1 is SNHLY and CDR2 is FYNNEI in the germline V gene. The length of the CDR3 is 11 residues. CDR3 in DNA: TGTGCCAGCATCATGAACACTGAAGCTTTCTTT. Amino acids: CASIMNTEAFF.

CDR3 DNA sequence: TGCGCCAGCAGTTCCCGGAGCCACAATGAGCAGTTCTTC. Amino acids: CASSSRSHNEQFF. This chain uses TRBV10-2 with TRBJ2-1; D ambiguous. The CDR3 extends over 13 amino acids. The V end was cut by 5 bases, the J end by 5 bases, with 10 bases between. CDR1 WSHSY and CDR2 SAAADI come from the germline V gene.

The DNA for the CDR3 is TGTGCCCTTCCGGGACAGGGGGCCCTTGAGGAAAAACTGTTTTTT. Translation: CALPGQGALEEKLFF. J is TRBJ1-4 and V is TRBV6-5, with 12 nucleotides matching TRBD1. V lost 11 bases, J lost 8 bases, and 12 bases stayed unmatched. The CDR3 runs to 15 residues. Per the germline V gene, CDR1 is MNHEY and CDR2 is SVGAGI.

The chain couples TRBV7-9 to TRBJ1-2, with TRBD1 identical over 8 bases. The CDR3 contains 15 residues. Germline V gene sequence: CDR1 SEHNR, CDR2 FQNEAQ (reference sequence). V was pared by 1 base and J by 2 bases, with 3 bases of the junction left unmatched. DNA for the CDR3: TGTGCCAGCAGCTTAGGTGGACAGGGAAACTATGGCTACACCTTC. Its translation: CASSLGGQGNYGYTF.

This sequence joins TRBV3-1 (or the pseudogene TRBV3-2) and TRBJ2-1, with 10 bases matching TRBD2. CDR1 LGHDT and CDR2 YNNKEL come from the germline V gene (reference sequence). The CDR3 extends over 14 amino acids. V trimming: 3 bases; J trimming: 6 bases; junction bases outside the gene matches: 2. The CDR3 DNA reads as TGTGCCAGCAGCCAGAGCGGGGGGGCCAATGAGCAGTTCTTC. Its protein is CASSQSGGANEQFF.

The chain couples TRBV6-5 to TRBJ2-1; TRBD1 matches 7 bases. The CDR3 loop spans 12 amino acids. In germline, CDR1 is MNHEY, CDR2 SVGAGI. Losses at the gene ends were 7 bases for V and 5 bases for J; bases not matched to a gene: 2. CDR3 protein: CASNRGDNEQFF. The CDR3 nucleotides read TGTGCCAGCAACAGGGGCGACAATGAGCAGTTCTTC.

A single count supports this clone. V usage is TRBV28 and J usage is TRBJ1-4; no clear D gene. The CDR3 has 13 amino acids. Germline V gene lookup returns CDR1 MDHEN and CDR2 SYDVKM. Trimming took off 4 bases at V and 8 bases at J, with 11 bases between the two ends. The CDR3 loop is CASSSVEQEKLFF. CDR3 DNA: TGTGCCAGCAGTTCGGTGGAGCAGGAAAAACTGTTTTTT.

V usage is TRBV7-2 and J usage is TRBJ1-6, with no clear D. CDR1 and CDR2 (germline): SGHTA, FQGNSA. Trimming stripped 2 bases from V and 7 bases from J, with 12 bases between. The CDR3 has 15 residues. The CDR3 is CASSLTGKTNSPLHF. CDR3 DNA sequence: TGTGCCAGCAGCTTAACGGGGAAAACCAATTCACCCCTCCACTTT.

V gene TRBV3-1 (or the pseudogene TRBV3-2) combines with J gene TRBJ2-3; 14 nucleotides line up with TRBD2. With 4 bases clipped from V and 7 bases from J, the junction kept 13 bases outside the gene matches. Germline loops: CDR1 LGHDT, CDR2 YNNKEL (reference sequence). The CDR3 covers 18 residues. The CDR3 coding sequence is TGTGCCAGCAGCCGTAGACTAGCGGGAGGGCCCTCAGTAAATACGCAGTATTTT. Protein sequence: CASSRRLAGGPSVNTQYF.